Following are 7 T cell receptor beta chains from one sample sequenced in a study of cytomegalovirus exposure and HLA in healthy donors. PCR employed 60 Vbeta and 13 Jbeta primers. Some clones are missing from TCRdb's copy, which holds only in-frame ones; the method was immunoSEQ multiplex PCR. The sample lists around 130,000 clones; about 85% were seen once. Source material: PBMCs. All receptors come from a woman aged 30 to 39 in good health and CMV-seropositive.

The chain has TRBV5-6 and TRBJ2-7, with TRBD2 matching over 8 bases. J was trimmed by 3 bases and V by 5 bases; bases with no gene match: 7. The germline CDR1 and CDR2 sequences are SGHDT and YYEEEE. The CDR3 loop spans 14 amino acids. For the CDR3, the DNA is TGTGCCAGCAGGTTTAGCGGGACTAACTACGAGCAGTACTTC. Its protein product is CASRFSGTNYEQYF.

This rearrangement joins TRBV6-6 to TRBJ1-6; TRBD1 matches 8 bases. Unmatched junction bases numbered 15, after V lost 7 bases and J lost 10 bases. This CDR3 comprises 16 residues. In germline, CDR1 is MNHNY, CDR2 SVGAGI (reference sequence). The CDR3 protein is CASTLRAGTGGSPLHF. DNA for the CDR3: TGTGCCAGCACCCTACGGGCGGGGACAGGAGGGTCACCCCTCCACTTT.

V and J are TRBV5-6 and TRBJ1-1; D not certain. V lost 4 bases to trimming and J lost 1 base, with 8 bases between them. CDR1 is SGHDT and CDR2 is YYEEEE in the germline V gene. This CDR3 spans 13 amino acids. The DNA of the CDR3 is TGTGCCAGCAGCAGAGACTGGAACACTGAAGCTTTCTTT. Amino acids: CASSRDWNTEAFF.

J is TRBJ2-3 and V is TRBV9; possible D gene TRBD2, 6 bases. CDR1 is SGDLS and CDR2 is YYNGEE in the germline V gene. Trimming pared 2 bases from V and 2 bases from J, leaving 15 bases between. There are 16 residues in the CDR3. The CDR3 loop reads CASSVETSLYTDTQYF. The CDR3 region has the DNA TGTGCCAGCAGCGTCGAGACTAGTCTTTACACAGATACGCAGTATTTT.

The chain combines TRBV9 with TRBJ1-3; 7 bases map to TRBD1. The CDR3 has 17 residues. Losses at the gene ends were 0 bases for V and 3 bases for J; bases not matched to a gene: 9. CDR1 SGDLS and CDR2 YYNGEE come from the germline V gene. In DNA form, the CDR3 reads TGTGCCAGCAGCGTAGCGGGACAGCGAGGAAGTGGAAACACCATATATTTT. Translation: CASSVAGQRGSGNTIYF.

The chain joins TRBV19 to TRBJ1-5, with 8 bases matching TRBD1. There are 13 residues in the CDR3. Trimming at V came to 6 bases and at J to 5 bases, leaving 3 bases not matched to a gene. The V gene's germline CDR1 is LNHDA and CDR2 SQIVND (reference sequence). CDR3 DNA sequence: TGTGCCAGTAGATTGGACAGGGATCAGCCCCAGCATTTT. The encoded protein is CASRLDRDQPQHF.

There are a few counts of this clone. The V gene is TRBV4-1, the J gene TRBJ2-7; 9 bases are shared with TRBD2. J gave up 1 base and V 3 bases, and 7 bases lay outside the gene matches. Per the germline V gene, CDR1 is MGHRA and CDR2 is YSYEKL. The CDR3 covers 16 residues. In nucleotides, the CDR3 is TGCGCCAGCAGCCACCCAACTAGCGGGCGTTCCTACGAGCAGTACTTC. Translating gives CASSHPTSGRSYEQYF.